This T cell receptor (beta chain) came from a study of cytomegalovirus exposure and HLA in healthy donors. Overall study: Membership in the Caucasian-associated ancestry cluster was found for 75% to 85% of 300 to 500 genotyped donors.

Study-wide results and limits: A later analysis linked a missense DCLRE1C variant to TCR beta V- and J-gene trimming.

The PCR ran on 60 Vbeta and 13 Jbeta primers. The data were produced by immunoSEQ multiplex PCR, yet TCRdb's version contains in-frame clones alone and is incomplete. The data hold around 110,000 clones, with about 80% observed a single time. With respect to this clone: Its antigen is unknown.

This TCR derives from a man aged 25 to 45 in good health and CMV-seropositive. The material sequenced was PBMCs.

The CDR3 reads CASSMVEGEPQHF. The CDR3 nucleotides read TGTGCCAGTAGTATGGTCGAAGGGGAGCCCCAGCATTTT. The rearrangement joins TRBV19 to TRBJ1-5; TRBD1 might be the D (5 bases). The CDR3 consists of 13 residues. Deletions cut 3 bases from V and 8 bases from J, with 11 bases between. Germline lookup yields CDR1 LNHDA and CDR2 SQIVND (reference sequence).